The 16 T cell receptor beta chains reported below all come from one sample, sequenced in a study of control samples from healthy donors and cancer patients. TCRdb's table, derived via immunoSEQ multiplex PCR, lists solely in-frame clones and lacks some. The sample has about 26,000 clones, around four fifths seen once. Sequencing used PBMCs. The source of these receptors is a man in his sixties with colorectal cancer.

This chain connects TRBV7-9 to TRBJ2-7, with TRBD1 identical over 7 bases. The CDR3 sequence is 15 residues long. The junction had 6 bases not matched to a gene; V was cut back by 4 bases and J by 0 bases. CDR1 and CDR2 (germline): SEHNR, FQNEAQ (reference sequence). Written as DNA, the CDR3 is TGTGCCAGCAGCTCCATGAGGGACAGCTCCTACGAGCAGTACTTC. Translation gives CASSSMRDSSYEQYF.

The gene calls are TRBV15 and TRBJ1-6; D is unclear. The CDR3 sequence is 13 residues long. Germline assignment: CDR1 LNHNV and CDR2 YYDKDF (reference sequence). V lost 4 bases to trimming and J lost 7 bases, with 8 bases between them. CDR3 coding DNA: TGTGCCACCAGCAAACTGATGAATTCACCCCTCCACTTT. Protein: CATSKLMNSPLHF.

The CDR3 loop reads CASSMGTGLVNEQFF. The CDR3 DNA reads as TGTGCCAGTAGTATGGGGACAGGGTTAGTCAATGAGCAGTTCTTC. The V call is TRBV19, the J call TRBJ2-1, with 9 positions matching TRBD1. The junction had 6 bases not matched to a gene; V was cut back by 3 bases and J by 6 bases. CDR1 is LNHDA and CDR2 is SQIVND in the germline V gene (reference sequence). The CDR3 extends over 15 amino acids.

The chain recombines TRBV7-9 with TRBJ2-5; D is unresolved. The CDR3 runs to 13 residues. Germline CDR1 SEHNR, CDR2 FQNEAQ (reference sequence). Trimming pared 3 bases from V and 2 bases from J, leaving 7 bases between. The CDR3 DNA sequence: TGTGCCAGCAGCTTCGACGGGCAAGAGACCCAGTACTTC. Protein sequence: CASSFDGQETQYF.

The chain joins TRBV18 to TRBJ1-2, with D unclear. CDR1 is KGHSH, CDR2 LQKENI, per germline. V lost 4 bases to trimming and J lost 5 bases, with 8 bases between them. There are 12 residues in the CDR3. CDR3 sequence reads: CASSQGGYGYTF. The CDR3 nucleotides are TGTGCCAGCTCACAAGGAGGATATGGCTACACCTTC. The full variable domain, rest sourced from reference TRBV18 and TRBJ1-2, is NAGVMQNPRHLVRRRGQEARLRCSPMKGHSHVYWYRQLPEEGLKFMVYLQKENIIDESGMPKERFSAEFPKEGPSILRIQQVVRGDSAAYFCASSQGGYGYTFGSGTRLTVV.

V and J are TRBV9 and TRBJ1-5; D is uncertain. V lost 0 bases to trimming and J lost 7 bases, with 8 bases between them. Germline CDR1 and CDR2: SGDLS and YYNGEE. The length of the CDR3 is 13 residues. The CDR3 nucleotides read TGTGCCAGCAGCGTAGATCCGGGGCAGCCCCAGCATTTT. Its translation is CASSVDPGQPQHF.

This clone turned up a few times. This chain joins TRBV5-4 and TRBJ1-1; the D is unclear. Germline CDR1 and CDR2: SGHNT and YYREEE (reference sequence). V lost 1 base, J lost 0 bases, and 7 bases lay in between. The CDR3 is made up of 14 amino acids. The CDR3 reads CASSLFSMNTEAFF. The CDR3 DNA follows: TGTGCCAGCAGCTTGTTTAGTATGAACACTGAAGCTTTCTTT.

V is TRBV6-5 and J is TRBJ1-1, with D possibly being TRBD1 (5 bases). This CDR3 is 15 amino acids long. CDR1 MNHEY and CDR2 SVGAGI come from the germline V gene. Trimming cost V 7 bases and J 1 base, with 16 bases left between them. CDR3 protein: CASKWTTRENTEAFF. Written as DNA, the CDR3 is TGTGCCAGCAAGTGGACGACCAGGGAGAACACTGAAGCTTTCTTT.

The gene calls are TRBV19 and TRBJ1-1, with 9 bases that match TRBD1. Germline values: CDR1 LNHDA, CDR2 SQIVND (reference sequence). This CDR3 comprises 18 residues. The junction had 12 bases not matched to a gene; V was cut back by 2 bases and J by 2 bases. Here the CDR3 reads CASSIQGQGILTNTEAFF. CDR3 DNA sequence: TGTGCCAGTAGTATACAGGGACAGGGTATACTTACTAACACTGAAGCTTTCTTT.

This chain's CDR3 is CASSLEPGPANPDTQYF. Here the CDR3 DNA reads TGTGCCAGCAGCTTGGAACCGGGCCCCGCAAACCCAGATACGCAGTATTTT. The chain combines TRBV5-8 with TRBJ2-3; no definite D call. The CDR3 has 17 residues. V was shortened by 0 bases and J by 4 bases, with 18 bases between the two germline ends. CDR1 SGHTS and CDR2 YDEGEE come from the germline V gene.

The CDR3 is CASTLGARDSNYGYTF. The CDR3 DNA follows: TGTGCCAGCACCTTAGGGGCTAGGGATTCGAACTATGGCTACACCTTC. This chain links TRBV5-4 with TRBJ1-2; D is perhaps TRBD1 (5 bases). Trimming left V 6 bases short and J 2 bases short, with 20 bases between. The CDR3 has 16 amino acids. Germline V gene data show CDR1 as SGHNT and CDR2 as YYREEE (reference sequence).

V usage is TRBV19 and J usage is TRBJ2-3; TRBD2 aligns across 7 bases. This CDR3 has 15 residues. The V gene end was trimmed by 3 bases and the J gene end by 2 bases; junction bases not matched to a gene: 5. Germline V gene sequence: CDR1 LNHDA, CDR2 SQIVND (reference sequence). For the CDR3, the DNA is TGTGCCAGTAGTATGGTAGCGGGCTACACAGATACGCAGTATTTT. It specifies CASSMVAGYTDTQYF. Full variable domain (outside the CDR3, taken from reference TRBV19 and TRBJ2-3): DGGITQSPKYLFRKEGQNVTLSCEQNLNHDAMYWYRQDPGQGLRLIYYSQIVNDFQKGDIAEGYSVSREKKESFPLTVTSAQKNPTAFYLCASSMVAGYTDTQYFGPGTRLTVL.

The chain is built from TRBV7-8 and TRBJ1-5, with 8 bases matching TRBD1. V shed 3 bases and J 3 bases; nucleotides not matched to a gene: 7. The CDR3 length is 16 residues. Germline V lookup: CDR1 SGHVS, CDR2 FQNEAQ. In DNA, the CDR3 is TGTGCCAGCAGCTTGCGGACAGGGCGGAACAATCAGCCCCAGCATTTT. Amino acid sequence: CASSLRTGRNNQPQHF.

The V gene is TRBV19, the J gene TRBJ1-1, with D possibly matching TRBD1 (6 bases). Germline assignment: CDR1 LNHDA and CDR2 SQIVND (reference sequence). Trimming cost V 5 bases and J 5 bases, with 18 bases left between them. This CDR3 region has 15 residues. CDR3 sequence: CASSPPGRGRTEAFF. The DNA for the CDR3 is TGTGCCAGTAGTCCCCCCGGCAGGGGAAGGACTGAAGCTTTCTTT.

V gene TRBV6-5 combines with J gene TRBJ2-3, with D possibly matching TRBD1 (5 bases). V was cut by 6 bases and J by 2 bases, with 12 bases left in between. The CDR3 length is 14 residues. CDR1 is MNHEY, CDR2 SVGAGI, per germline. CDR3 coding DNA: TGTGCCAGCAGAGCAGGGCCCGCCACAGATACGCAGTATTTT. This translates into CASRAGPATDTQYF.

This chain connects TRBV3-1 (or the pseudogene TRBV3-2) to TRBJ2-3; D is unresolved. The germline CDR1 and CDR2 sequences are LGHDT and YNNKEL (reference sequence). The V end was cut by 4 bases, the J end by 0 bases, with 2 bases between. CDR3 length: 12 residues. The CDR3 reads CASSLSTDTQYF. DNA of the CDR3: TGTGCCAGCAGCCTCAGCACAGATACGCAGTATTTT.